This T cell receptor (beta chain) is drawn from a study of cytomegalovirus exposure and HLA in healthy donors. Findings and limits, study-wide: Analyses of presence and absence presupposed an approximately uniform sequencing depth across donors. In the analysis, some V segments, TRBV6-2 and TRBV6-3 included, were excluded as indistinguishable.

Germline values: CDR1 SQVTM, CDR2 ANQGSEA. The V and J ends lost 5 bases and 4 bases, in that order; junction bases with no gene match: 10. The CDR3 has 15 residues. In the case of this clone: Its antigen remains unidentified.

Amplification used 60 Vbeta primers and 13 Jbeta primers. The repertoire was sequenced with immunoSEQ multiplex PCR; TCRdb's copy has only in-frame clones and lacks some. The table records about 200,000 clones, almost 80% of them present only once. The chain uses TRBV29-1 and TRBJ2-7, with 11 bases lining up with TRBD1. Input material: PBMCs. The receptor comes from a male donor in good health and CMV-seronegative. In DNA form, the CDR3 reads TGCAGCGTTACCCGAGGGACAGGGGGGAGGTACGAGCAGTACTTC. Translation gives CSVTRGTGGRYEQYF.